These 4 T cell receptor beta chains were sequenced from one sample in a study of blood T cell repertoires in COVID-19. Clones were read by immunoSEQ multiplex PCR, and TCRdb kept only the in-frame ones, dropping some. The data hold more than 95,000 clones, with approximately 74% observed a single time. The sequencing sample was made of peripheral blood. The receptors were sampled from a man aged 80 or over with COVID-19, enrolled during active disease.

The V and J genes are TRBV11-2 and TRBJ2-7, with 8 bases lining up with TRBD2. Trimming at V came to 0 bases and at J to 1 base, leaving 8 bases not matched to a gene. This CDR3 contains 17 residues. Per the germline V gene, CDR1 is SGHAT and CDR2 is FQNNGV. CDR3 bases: TGTGCCAGCAGCTTAGATAGTACTAGCGGAATATCCTACGAGCAGTACTTC. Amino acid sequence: CASSLDSTSGISYEQYF.

CDR3 residues: CASSPGTTRETQYF. The CDR3 coding sequence is TGTGCCAGCAGCCCCGGGACTACGAGGGAGACCCAGTACTTC. This sequence joins TRBV7-8 and TRBJ2-5, with 7 bases that match TRBD2. V gave up 5 bases and J gave up 5 bases; unmatched junction bases: 8. CDR1 is SGHVS and CDR2 is FQNEAQ in the germline V gene. This CDR3 has 14 amino acids.

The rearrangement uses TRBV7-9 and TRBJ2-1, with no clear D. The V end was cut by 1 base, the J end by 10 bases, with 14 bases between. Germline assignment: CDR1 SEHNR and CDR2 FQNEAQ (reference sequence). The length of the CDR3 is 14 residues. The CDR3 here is CASSLGSRLEEQFF. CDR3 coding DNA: TGTGCCAGCAGCTTAGGGTCCCGGTTGGAGGAGCAGTTCTTC.

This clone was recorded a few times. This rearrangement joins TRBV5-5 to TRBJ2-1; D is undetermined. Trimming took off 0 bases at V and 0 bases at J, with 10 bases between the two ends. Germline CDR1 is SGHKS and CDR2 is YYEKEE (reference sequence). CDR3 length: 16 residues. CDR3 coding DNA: TGTGCCAGCAGCTTGGTTGTACAAAGCTCCTACAATGAGCAGTTCTTC. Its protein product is CASSLVVQSSYNEQFF.